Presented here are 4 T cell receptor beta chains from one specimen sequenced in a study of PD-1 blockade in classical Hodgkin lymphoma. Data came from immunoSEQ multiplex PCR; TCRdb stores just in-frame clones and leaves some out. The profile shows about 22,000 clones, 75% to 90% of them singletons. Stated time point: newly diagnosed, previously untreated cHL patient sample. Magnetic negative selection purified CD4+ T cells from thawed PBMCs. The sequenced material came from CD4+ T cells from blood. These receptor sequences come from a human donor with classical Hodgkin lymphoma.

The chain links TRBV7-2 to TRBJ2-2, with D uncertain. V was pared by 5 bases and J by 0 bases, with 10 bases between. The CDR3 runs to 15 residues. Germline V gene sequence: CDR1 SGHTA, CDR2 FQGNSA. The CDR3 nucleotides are TGTGCCAGCAGCGGAGCGCTATCGAACACCGGGGAGCTGTTTTTT. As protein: CASSGALSNTGELFF.

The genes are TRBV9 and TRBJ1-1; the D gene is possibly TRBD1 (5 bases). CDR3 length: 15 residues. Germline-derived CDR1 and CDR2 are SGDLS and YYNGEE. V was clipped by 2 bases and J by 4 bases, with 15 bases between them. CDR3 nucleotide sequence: TGTGCCAGCAGCGTCACCGGGGGTCGCGTCACTGAAGCTTTCTTT. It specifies CASSVTGGRVTEAFF.

CDR3 nucleotide sequence: TGTGCCAGCAAAGCGGGTAGCGGTACCACCGGGGAGCTGTTTTTT. This translates into CASKAGSGTTGELFF. The chain joins TRBV6-1 to TRBJ2-2; D is perhaps TRBD2 (6 bases). The CDR3 sequence is 15 residues long. Germline lookup yields CDR1 MNHNS and CDR2 SASEGT. Deletions cut 7 bases from V and 4 bases from J, with 16 bases between.

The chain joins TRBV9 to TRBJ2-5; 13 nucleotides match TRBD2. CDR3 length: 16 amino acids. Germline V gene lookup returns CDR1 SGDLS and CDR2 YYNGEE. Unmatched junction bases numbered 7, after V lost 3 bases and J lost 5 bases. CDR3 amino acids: CASSGGTSGEWETQYF. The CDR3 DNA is TGTGCCAGCAGCGGAGGGACTAGCGGGGAGTGGGAGACCCAGTACTTC.